This TCR beta chain is drawn from a study of cytomegalovirus exposure and HLA in healthy donors. General observations from the study: Some V segments (TRBV6-2 and TRBV6-3 among them) were excluded as indistinguishable. Cytomegalovirus association was assigned to about 150 TCR beta chains.

With regard to this clone: Its antigen is unidentified.

PCR was performed using 60 Vbeta and 13 Jbeta primers. TCRdb's copy holds only in-frame clones and misses some; the assay was immunoSEQ multiplex PCR. Among roughly 190,000 clones, about 80% were seen once, and the ten largest hold 2% to 3%. The V gene lost 5 bases and the J gene lost 1 base, with 11 bases spanning the gap. The CDR3 is 14 residues long. Germline CDR1 MNHEY, CDR2 SVGAGI. V usage is TRBV6-5 and J usage is TRBJ1-1, with D perhaps matching TRBD1 (5 bases). The receptor's source is a woman between 45 and 65 years old in good health and CMV-seropositive. Sample: PBMCs. The CDR3: CASSERGGNTEAFF. As DNA, the CDR3 is TGTGCCAGCAGTGAACGGGGGGGGAACACTGAAGCTTTCTTT.